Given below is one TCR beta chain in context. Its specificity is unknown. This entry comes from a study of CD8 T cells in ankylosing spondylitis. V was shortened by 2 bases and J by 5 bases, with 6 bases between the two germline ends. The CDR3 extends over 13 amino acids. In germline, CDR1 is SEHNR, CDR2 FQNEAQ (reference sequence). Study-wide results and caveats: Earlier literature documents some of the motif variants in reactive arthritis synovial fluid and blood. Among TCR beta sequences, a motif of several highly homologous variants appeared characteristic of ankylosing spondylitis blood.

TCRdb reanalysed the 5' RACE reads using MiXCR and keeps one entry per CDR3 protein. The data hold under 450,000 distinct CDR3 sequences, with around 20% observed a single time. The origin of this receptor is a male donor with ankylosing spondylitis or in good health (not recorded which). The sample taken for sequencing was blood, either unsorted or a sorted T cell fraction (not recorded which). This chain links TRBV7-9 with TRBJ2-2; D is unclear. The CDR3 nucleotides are TGTGCCAGCAGCTTAATTCAGACCGGGGAGCTGTTTTTT. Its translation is CASSLIQTGELFF.